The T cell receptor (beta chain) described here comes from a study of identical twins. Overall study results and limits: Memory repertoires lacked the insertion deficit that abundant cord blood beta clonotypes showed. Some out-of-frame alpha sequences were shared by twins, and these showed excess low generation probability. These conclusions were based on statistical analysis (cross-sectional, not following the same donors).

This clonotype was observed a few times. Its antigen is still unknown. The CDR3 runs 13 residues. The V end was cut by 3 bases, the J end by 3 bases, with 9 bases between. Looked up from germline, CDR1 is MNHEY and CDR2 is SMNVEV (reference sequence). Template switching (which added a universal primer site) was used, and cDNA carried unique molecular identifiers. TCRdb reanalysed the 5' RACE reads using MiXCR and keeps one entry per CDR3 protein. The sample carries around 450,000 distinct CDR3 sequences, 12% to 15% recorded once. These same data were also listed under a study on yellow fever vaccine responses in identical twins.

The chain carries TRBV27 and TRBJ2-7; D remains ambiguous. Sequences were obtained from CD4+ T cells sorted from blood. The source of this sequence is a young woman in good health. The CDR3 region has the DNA TGTGCCAGCAGTTTCGGTCGTAACTACGAGCAGTACTTC. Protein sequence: CASSFGRNYEQYF.